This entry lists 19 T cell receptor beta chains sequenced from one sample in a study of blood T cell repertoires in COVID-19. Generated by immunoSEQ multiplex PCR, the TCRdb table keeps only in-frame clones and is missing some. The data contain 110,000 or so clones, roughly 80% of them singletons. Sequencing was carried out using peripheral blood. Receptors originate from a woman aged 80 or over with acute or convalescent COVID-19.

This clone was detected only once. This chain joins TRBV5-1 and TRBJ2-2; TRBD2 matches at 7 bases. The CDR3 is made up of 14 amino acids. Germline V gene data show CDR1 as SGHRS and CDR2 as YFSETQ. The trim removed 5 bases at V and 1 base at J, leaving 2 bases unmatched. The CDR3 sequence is CASRWEGNTGELFF. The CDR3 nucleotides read TGCGCCAGCAGGTGGGAGGGGAACACCGGGGAGCTGTTTTTT.

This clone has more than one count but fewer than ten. In DNA form, the CDR3 reads TGTGCCAGTCTCCCCAGGCACTCCACAGATACGCAGTATTTT. Its translation: CASLPRHSTDTQYF. V usage is TRBV19 and J usage is TRBJ2-3; unclear D gene. V lost 8 bases to trimming and J lost 2 bases, with 14 bases between them. This CDR3 spans 14 amino acids. Germline V gene data show CDR1 as LNHDA and CDR2 as SQIVND (reference sequence). The complete variable domain, with remaining parts taken from reference TRBV19 and TRBJ2-3, reads DGGITQSPKYLFRKEGQNVTLSCEQNLNHDAMYWYRQDPGQGLRLIYYSQIVNDFQKGDIAEGYSVSREKKESFPLTVTSAQKNPTAFYLCASLPRHSTDTQYFGPGTRLTVL.

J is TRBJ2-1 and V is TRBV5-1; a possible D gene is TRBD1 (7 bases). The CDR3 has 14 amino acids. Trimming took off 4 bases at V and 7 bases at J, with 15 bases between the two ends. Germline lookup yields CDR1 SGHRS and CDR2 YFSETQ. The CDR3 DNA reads TGCGCCAGCAGCCAGGGGGAGGCTTTGAATGAGCAGTTCTTC. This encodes CASSQGEALNEQFF.

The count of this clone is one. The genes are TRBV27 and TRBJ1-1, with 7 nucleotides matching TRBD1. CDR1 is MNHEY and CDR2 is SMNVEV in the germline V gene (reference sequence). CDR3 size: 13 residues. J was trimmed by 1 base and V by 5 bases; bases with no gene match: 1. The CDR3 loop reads CASSRTGNTEAFF. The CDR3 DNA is TGTGCCAGCAGTAGGACAGGGAACACTGAAGCTTTCTTT.

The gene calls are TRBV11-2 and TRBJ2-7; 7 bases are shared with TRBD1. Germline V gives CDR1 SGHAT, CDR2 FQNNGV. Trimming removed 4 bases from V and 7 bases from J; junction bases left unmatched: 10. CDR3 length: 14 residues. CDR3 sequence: CASSSRQGALEQYV. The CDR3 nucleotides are TGTGCCAGCAGCTCGCGACAGGGAGCCTTGGAGCAGTACGTC.

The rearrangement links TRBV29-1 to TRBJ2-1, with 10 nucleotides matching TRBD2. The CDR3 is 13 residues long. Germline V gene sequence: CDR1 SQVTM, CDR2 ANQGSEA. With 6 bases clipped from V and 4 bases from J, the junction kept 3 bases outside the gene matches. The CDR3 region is CSVGLAVYNEQFF. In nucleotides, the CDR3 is TGCAGCGTAGGACTAGCGGTGTACAATGAGCAGTTCTTC.

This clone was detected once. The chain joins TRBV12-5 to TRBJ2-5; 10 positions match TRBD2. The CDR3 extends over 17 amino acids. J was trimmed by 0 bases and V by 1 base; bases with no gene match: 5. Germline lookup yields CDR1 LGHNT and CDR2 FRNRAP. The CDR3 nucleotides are TGTGCTAGTGGTTTGGCCAGACTAGCGGGCTACCAAGAGACCCAGTACTTC. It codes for CASGLARLAGYQETQYF.

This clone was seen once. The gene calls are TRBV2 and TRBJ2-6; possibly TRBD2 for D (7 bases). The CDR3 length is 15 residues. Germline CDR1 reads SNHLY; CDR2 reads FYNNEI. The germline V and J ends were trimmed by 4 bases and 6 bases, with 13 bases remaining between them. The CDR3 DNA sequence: TGTGCCAGCAGTGGGACCGGGGGGCTGGCCAACGTCCTGACTTTC. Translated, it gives CASSGTGGLANVLTF.

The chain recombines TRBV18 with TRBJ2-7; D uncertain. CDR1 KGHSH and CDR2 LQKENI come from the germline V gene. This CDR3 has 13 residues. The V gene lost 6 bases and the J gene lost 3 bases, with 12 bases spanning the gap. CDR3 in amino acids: CASSLLRDYEQYV. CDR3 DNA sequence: TGTGCCAGCTCCCTTCTGAGAGACTACGAGCAGTACGTC.

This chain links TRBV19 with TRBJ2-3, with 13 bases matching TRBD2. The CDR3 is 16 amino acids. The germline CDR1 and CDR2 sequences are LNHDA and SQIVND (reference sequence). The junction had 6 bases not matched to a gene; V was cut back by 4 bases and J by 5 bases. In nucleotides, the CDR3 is TGTGCCAGTAGTACTCGACTAGCGGGAGGACTAGATACGCAGTATTTT. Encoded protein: CASSTRLAGGLDTQYF.

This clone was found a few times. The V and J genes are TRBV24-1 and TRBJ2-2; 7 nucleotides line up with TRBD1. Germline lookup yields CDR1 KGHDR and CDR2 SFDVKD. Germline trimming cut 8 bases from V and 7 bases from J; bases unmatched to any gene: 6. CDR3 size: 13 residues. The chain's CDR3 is CATTSRTGGELFF. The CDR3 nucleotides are TGTGCCACCACCTCCCGGACAGGCGGGGAGCTGTTTTTT.

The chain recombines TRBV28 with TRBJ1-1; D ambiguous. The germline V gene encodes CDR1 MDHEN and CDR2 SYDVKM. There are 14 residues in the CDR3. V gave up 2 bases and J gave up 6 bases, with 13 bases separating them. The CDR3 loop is CASSLRGILSEAFF. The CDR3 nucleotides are TGTGCCAGCAGTTTACGCGGGATTTTGTCTGAAGCTTTCTTT. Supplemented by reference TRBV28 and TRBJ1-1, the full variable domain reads DVKVTQSSRYLVKRTGEKVFLECVQDMDHENMFWYRQDPGLGLRLIYFSYDVKMKEKGDIPEGYSVSREKKERFSLILESASTNQTSMYLCASSLRGILSEAFFGQGTRLTVV.

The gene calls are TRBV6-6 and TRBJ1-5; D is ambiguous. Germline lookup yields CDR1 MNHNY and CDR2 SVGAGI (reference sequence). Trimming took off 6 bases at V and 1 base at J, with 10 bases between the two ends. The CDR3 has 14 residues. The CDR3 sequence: CASSLSGSNQPQHF. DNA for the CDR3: TGTGCCAGCAGCCTATCGGGGAGCAATCAGCCCCAGCATTTT.

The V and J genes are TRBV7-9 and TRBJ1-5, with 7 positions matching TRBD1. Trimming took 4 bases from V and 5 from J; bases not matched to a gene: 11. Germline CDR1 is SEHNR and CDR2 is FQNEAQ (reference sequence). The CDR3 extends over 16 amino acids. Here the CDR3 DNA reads TGTGCCAGCAGCTCCCTAGGGGGCAGGGCGGATCAGCCCCAGCATTTT. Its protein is CASSSLGGRADQPQHF.

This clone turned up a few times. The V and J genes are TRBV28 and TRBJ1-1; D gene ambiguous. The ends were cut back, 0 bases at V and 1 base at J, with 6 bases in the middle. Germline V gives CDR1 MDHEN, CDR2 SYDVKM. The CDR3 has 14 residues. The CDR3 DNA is TGTGCCAGCAGTTTATGGGGCGAGAACACTGAAGCTTTCTTT. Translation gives CASSLWGENTEAFF.

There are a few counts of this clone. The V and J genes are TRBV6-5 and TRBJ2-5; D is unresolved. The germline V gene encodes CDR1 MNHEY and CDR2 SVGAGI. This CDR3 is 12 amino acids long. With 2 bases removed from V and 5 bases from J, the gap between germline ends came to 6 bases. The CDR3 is CASSYGQETQYF. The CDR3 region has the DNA TGTGCCAGCAGTTACGGCCAGGAGACCCAGTACTTC.

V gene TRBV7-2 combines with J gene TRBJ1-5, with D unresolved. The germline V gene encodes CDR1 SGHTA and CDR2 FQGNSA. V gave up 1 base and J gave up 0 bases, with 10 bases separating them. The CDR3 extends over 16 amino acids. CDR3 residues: CASSLGGGYSNQPQHF. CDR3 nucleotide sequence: TGTGCCAGCAGCTTAGGAGGAGGGTATAGCAATCAGCCCCAGCATTTT.

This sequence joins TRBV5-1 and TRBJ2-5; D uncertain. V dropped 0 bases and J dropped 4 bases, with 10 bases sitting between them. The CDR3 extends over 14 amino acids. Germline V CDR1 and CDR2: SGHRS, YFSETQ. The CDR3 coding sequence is TGCGCCAGCAGCTTGGCTGTCCTCGGAGAGACCCAGTACTTC. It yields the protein CASSLAVLGETQYF. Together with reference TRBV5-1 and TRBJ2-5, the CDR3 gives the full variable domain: KAGVTQTPRYLIKTRGQQVTLSCSPISGHRSVSWYQQTPGQGLQFLFEYFSETQRNKGNFPGRFSGRQFSNSRSEMNVSTLELGDSALYLCASSLAVLGETQYFGPGTRLLVL.

The DNA for the CDR3 is TGTGCCAGTAGTCAACGGGAGCGGGCCTACAATGAGCAGTTCTTC. This gives the protein CASSQRERAYNEQFF. The rearrangement links TRBV19 to TRBJ2-1; perhaps TRBD2 as D (6 bases). CDR1 is LNHDA, CDR2 SQIVND, per germline (reference sequence). Deletions cut 5 bases from V and 2 bases from J, with 13 bases between. There are 15 residues in the CDR3.